The clone carrying this TCR beta chain appeared a few times. Repertoires were generated with immunoSEQ multiplex PCR, while TCRdb's copy carries only in-frame clones and drops some. This sample has 95,000 or so clones, with roughly four fifths found just once. This sample was included in a study of blood T cell repertoires in COVID-19. Study background: Acute and convalescent COVID-19 samples came from the United States, Italy and Spain. PBMCs, B-cell-depleted T cells, or T cells were the source of the cDNA or gDNA that made up the material.

V lost 2 bases, J lost 11 bases, and 15 bases lay in between. CDR3 length equals 13 residues. The germline CDR1 and CDR2 sequences are KGHSH and LQKENI. This sequence originates from a human donor in a cohort sampled during active COVID-19. The chain joins TRBV18 to TRBJ1-1; D remains ambiguous. The sample was peripheral blood. The CDR3 is CASSPNIEGQAFF. Here the CDR3 DNA reads TGTGCCAGCTCACCAAATATAGAGGGTCAGGCTTTCTTT.